This passage covers 5 T cell receptor beta chains from one sample sequenced in a study of early T cells in non-severe SARS-CoV-2 infection. Each CDR3 protein gets one entry after TCRdb re-called the 5' RACE reads with MiXCR. Among roughly 34,000 distinct CDR3 sequences listed, about 3.9% were seen once. Sequenced input: whole blood. The source is an adult who was a healthcare worker with PCR-confirmed SARS-CoV-2 infection or an uninfected control (not recorded which).

This clonotype has a count of ten or more. The chain uses TRBV7-3 and TRBJ1-2, with TRBD1 identical over 10 bases. J lost 6 bases, V lost 5 bases, and 6 bases had no gene match. Per the germline V gene, CDR1 is SGHTA and CDR2 is FQGTGA. This CDR3 is 14 amino acids long. CDR3 residues: CASSRDRGEDGYTF. CDR3 bases: TGTGCCAGCAGCCGGGACAGGGGTGAGGATGGCTACACCTTC.

This clonotype was recorded at least ten times. CDR3 DNA sequence: TGTGCCAGTAGTATGGCCGTTCGCAATCAGCCCCAGCATTTT. This codes for CASSMAVRNQPQHF. The chain combines TRBV19 with TRBJ1-5; D unresolved. The V and J ends lost 3 bases and 2 bases respectively, with 8 bases between them. Germline lookup yields CDR1 LNHDA and CDR2 SQIVND (reference sequence). The CDR3 totals 14 residues.

This clonotype came up many times. This rearrangement joins TRBV7-7 to TRBJ2-3; possible D gene TRBD1, 6 bases. CDR3 length: 14 amino acids. V was shortened by 5 bases and J by 2 bases, with 11 bases between the two germline ends. Germline V CDR1 and CDR2: SSHAT, FNYEAQ (reference sequence). The CDR3 is CASSPDSHTDTQYF. CDR3 nucleotide sequence: TGTGCCAGCAGCCCGGACAGCCACACAGATACGCAGTATTTT.

This clonotype was found many times. The V and J genes are TRBV7-9 and TRBJ1-6; no definite D call. The V and J ends lost 5 bases and 4 bases respectively, with 15 bases between them. The CDR3 sequence is 16 residues long. The germline gives CDR1 SEHNR, CDR2 FQNEAQ (reference sequence). This chain's CDR3 is CASSRTDGIYNSPLHF. The CDR3 nucleotides read TGTGCCAGCAGCCGGACCGACGGGATTTATAATTCACCCCTCCACTTT.

A word on this clonotype: A clone one base away is much larger, so this may be a read error. This chain uses TRBV20-1 with TRBJ2-7; D is ambiguous. The length of the CDR3 is 12 residues. Germline V gives CDR1 DFQATT, CDR2 SNEGSKA (reference sequence). This CDR3 reads CSRQASSYEQYF. Here the CDR3 DNA reads TGCAGCCGCCAAGCGAGCTCCTACGAGCAGTACTTC.